This T cell receptor (beta chain) was identified during a study of blood T cells in healthy people across ages. Ten milliliters of peripheral blood were drawn from each donor. Overall study findings and caveats: When one million T cells were used, diversity estimates were thought to be underestimates.

Alongside a J-beta primer mix, a sample-barcoded 5' primer served in a second PCR lasting about 7 to 12 cycles. Using its own MiXCR run on the 5' RACE reads, TCRdb lists one record per CDR3 protein. The table lists 780,000 or so distinct CDR3 sequences, roughly 25% of them singletons. This clonotype appeared a few times. The target antigen is unknown. The same sample was also studied in work on T cells of mothers and their children.

The TCR comes from a boy aged 5-17 years in good health. Sequenced sample: blood.

In DNA, the CDR3 is TGTGCCAGCAGCTCGGACATAACTAATGAAAAACTGTTTTTT. Residues: CASSSDITNEKLFF. The rearrangement uses TRBV7-9 and TRBJ1-4, with a possible D match to TRBD1 (5 bases). The V gene lost 4 bases and the J gene lost 1 base, with 7 bases spanning the gap. CDR1 SEHNR and CDR2 FQNEAQ come from the germline V gene (reference sequence). The CDR3 consists of 14 residues. The complete variable domain, with remaining parts taken from reference TRBV7-9 and TRBJ1-4, reads DTGVSQNPRHKITKRGQNVTFRCDPISEHNRLYWYRQTLGQGPEFLTYFQNEAQLEKSRLLSDRFSAERPKGSFSTLEIQRTEQGDSAMYLCASSSDITNEKLFFGSGTQLSVL.